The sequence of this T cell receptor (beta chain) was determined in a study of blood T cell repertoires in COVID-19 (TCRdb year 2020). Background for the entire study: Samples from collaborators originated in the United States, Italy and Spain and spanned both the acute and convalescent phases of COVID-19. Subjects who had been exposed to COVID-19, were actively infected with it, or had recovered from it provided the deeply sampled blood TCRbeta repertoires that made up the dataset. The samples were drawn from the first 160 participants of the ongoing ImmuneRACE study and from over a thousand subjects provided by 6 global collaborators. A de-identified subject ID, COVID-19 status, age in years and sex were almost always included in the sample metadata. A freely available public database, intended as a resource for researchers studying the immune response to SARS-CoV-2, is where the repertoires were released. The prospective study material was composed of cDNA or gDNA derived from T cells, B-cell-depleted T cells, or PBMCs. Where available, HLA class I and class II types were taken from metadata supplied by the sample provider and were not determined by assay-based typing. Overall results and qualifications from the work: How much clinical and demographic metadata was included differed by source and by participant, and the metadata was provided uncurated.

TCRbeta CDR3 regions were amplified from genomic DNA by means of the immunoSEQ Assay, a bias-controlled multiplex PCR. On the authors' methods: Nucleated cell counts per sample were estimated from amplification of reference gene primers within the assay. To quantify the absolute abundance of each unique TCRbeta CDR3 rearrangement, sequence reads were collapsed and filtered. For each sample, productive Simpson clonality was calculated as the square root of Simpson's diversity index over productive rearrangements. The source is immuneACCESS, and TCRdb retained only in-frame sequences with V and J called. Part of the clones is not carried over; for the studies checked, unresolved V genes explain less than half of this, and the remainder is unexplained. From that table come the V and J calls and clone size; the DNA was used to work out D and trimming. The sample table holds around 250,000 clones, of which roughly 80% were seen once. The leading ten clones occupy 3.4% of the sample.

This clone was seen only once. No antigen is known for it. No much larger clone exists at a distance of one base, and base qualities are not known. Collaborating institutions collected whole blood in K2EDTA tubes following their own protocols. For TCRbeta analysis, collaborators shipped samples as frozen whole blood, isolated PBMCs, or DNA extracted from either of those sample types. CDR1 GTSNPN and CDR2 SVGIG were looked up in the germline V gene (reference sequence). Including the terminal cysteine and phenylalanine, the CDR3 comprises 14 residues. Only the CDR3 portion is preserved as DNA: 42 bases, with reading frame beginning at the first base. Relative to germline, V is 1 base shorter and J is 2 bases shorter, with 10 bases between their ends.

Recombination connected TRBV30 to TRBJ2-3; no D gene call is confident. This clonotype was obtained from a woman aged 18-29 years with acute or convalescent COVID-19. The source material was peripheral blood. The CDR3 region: CAWSDGLLTDTQYF. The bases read TGTGCCTGGAGTGATGGCCTCCTCACAGATACGCAGTATTTT. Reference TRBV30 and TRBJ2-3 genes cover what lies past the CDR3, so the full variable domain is SQTIHQWPATLVQPVGSPLSLECTVEGTSNPNLYWYRQAAGRGLQLLFYSVGIGQISSEVPQNLSASRPQDRQFILSSKKLLLSDSGFYLCAWSDGLLTDTQYFGPGTRLTVL.